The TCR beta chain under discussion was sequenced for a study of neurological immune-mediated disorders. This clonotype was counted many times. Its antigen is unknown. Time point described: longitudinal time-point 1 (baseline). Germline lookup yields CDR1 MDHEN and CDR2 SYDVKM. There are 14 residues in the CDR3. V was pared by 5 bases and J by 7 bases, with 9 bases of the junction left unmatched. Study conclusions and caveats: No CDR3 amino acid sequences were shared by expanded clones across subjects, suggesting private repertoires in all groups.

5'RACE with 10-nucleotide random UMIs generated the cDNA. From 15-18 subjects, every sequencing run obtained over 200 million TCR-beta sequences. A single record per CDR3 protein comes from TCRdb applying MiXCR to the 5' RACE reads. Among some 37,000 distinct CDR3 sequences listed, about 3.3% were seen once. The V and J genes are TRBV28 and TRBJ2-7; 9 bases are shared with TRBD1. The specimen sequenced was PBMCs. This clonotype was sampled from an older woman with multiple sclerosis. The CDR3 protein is CASSPGQGPWEQYF. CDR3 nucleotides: TGTGCCAGCAGTCCGGGACAGGGACCTTGGGAGCAGTACTTC.